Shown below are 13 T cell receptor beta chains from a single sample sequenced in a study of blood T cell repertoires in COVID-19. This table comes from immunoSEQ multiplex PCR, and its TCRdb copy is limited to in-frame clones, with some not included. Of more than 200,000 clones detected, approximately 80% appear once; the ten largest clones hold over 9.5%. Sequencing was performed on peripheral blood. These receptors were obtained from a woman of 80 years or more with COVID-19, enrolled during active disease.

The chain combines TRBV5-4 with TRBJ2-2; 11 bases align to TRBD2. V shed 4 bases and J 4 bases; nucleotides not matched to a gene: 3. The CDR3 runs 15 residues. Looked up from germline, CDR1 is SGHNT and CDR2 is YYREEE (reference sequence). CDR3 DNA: TGTGCCAGCAGCCCCGGGACTAGCGGCACCGGGGAGCTGTTTTTT. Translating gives CASSPGTSGTGELFF.

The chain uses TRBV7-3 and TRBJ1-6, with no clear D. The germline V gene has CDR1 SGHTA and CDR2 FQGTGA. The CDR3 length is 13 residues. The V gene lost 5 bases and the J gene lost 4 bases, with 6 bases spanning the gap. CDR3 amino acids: CASSRDYNSPLHF. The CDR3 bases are TGTGCCAGCAGCCGAGATTATAATTCACCCCTCCACTTT.

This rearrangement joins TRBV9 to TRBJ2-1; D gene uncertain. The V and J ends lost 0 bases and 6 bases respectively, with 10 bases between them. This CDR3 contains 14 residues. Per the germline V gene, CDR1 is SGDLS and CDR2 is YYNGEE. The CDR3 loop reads CASSVGPEANEQFF. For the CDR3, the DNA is TGTGCCAGCAGCGTAGGGCCCGAGGCCAATGAGCAGTTCTTC. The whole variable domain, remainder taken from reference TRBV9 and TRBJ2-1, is DSGVTQTPKHLITATGQRVTLRCSPRSGDLSVYWYQQSLDQGLQFLIQYYNGEERAKGNILERFSAQQFPDLHSELNLSSLELGDSALYFCASSVGPEANEQFFGPGTRLTVL.

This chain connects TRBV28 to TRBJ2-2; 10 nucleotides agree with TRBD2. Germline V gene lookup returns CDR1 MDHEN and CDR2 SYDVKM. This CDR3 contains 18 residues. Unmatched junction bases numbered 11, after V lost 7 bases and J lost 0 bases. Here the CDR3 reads CASKGPPLAGANTGELFF. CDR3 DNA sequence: TGTGCCAGCAAGGGCCCCCCTCTAGCGGGGGCGAACACCGGGGAGCTGTTTTTT.

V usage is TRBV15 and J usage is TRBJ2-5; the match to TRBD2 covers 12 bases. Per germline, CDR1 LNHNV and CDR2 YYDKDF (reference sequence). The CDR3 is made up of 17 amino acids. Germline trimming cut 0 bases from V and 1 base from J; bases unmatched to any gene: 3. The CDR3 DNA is TGTGCCACCAGCAGAGATCTGACTAGCGGGAGCCAAGAGACCCAGTACTTC. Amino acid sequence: CATSRDLTSGSQETQYF.

The CDR3: CASSRDNPTDTQYF. As DNA, the CDR3 is TGTGCCAGCAGCCGGGACAATCCCACAGATACGCAGTATTTT. V gene TRBV2 combines with J gene TRBJ2-3; TRBD1 is a possible D gene (6 bases). The CDR3 runs to 14 residues. Per the germline V gene, CDR1 is SNHLY and CDR2 is FYNNEI. V was cut by 6 bases and J by 2 bases, with 12 bases left in between.

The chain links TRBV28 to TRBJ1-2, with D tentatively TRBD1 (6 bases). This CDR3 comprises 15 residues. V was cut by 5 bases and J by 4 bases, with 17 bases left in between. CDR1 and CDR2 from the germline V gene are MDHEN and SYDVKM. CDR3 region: CASSPSPGVGYGYTF. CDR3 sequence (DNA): TGTGCCAGCAGTCCTTCCCCAGGGGTCGGCTATGGCTACACCTTC.

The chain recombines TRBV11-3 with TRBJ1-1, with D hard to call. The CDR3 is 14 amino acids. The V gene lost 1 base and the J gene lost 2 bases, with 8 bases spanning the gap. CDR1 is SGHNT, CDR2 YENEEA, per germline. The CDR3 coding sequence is TGTGCCAGCAGCTTAGTTGGAGGTAACACTGAAGCTTTCTTT. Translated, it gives CASSLVGGNTEAFF.

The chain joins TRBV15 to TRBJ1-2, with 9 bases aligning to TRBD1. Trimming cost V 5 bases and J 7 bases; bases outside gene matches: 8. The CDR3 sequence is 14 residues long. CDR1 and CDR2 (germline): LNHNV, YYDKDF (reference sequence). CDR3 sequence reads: CATSWSGQGSGYTF. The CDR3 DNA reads TGTGCCACCAGCTGGTCGGGACAGGGAAGTGGCTACACCTTC. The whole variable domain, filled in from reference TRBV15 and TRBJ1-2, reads DAMVIQNPRYQVTQFGKPVTLSCSQTLNHNVMYWYQQKSSQAPKLLFHYYDKDFNNEADTPDNFQSRRPNTSFCFLDIRSPGLGDTAMYLCATSWSGQGSGYTFGSGTRLTVV.

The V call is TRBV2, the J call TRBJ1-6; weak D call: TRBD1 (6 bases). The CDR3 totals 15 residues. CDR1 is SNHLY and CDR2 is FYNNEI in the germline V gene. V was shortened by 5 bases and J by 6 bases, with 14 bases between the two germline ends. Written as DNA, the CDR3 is TGTGCCAGCAGTTCCGCGACAGGTGCTAATTCACCCCTCCACTTT. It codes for CASSSATGANSPLHF.

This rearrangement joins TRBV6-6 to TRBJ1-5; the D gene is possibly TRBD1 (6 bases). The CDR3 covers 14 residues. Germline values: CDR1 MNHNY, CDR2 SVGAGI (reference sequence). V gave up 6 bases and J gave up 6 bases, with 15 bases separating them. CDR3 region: CASRMGGQGQPQHF. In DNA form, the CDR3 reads TGTGCCAGCAGGATGGGGGGGCAGGGTCAGCCCCAGCATTTT.

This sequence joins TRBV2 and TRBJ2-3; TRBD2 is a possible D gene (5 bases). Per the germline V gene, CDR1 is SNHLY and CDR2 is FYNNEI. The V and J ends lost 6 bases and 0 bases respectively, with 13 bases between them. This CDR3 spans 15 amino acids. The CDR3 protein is CASRGGLASTDTQYF. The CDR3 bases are TGTGCCAGCAGGGGCGGGCTAGCCAGCACAGATACGCAGTATTTT.

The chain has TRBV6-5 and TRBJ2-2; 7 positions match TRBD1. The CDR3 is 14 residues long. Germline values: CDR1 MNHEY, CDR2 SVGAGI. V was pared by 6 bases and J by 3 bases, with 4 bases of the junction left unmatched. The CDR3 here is CASRRGLYTGELFF. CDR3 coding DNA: TGTGCCAGCAGAAGGGGGCTGTACACCGGGGAGCTGTTTTTT.